The rows below give T cell receptor beta chains drawn from one sample of a study of spatial heterogeneity in lung cancer. In TCRdb, the 5' RACE reads were re-called with MiXCR into one record per CDR3 protein. Among about 13,000 distinct CDR3 sequences, over 6.5% were seen once, and the ten largest hold about 3.3%. The sample consisted of lung tumor tissue, taken at surgery. The receptors were gathered from a female donor with early-stage non-small cell lung cancer. Both conserved end residues are part of each CDR3.

TRBJ2-7	TRBV7-2	CASSSIGLGGTKVYEQYF
TRBJ1-5	TRBV7-2	CASSLPGTGQPQHF
TRBJ2-7	TRBV6-2/TRBV6-3	CASRRSAGQGGFEQYF
TRBJ1-2	TRBV4-3	CASSQDRGGITNYGYTF
TRBJ2-7	TRBV20-1	CSASRLAGLREQYF
TRBJ2-2	TRBV5-1	CASSFLAGGGTGELFF
TRBJ1-2	TRBV28	CASSFTLSTVQGMSYGYTF
TRBJ2-3	TRBV18	CASSPLQGSTDTQYF
TRBJ1-5	TRBV19	CASSTGQGGQPQHF
TRBJ2-3	TRBV20-1	CSARDYTGVSTDTQYF
TRBJ1-2	TRBV4-3	CASSQDRGPDGYTF
TRBJ1-1	TRBV4-1	CASSRSAGGENTEAFF
TRBJ2-7	TRBV7-8	CASSSRAGVYEQYF